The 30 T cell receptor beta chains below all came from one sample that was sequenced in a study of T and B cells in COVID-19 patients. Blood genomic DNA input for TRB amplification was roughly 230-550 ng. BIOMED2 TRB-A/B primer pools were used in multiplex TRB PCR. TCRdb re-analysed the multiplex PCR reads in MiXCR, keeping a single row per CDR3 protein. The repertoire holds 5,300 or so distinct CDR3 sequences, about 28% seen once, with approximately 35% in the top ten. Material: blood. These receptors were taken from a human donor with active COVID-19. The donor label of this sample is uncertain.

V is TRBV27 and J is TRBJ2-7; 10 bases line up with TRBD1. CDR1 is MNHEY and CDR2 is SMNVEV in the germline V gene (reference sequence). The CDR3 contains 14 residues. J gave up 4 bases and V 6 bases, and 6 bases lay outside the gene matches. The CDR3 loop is CASSLTGGWYEQYF. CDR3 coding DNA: TGTGCCAGCAGCTTGACAGGGGGCTGGTACGAGCAGTACTTC.

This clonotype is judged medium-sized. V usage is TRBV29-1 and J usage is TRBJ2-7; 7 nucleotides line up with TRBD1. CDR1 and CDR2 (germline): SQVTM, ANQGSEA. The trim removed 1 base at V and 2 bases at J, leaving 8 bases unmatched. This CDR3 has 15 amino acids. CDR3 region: CSVEVFSRGPYEQYF. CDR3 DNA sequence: TGCAGCGTTGAAGTATTTTCTAGGGGGCCCTACGAGCAGTACTTC.

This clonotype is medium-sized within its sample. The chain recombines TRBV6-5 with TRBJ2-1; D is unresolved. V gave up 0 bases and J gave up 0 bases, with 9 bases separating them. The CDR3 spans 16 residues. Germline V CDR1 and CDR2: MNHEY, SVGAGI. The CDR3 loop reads CASSYSRISSYNEQFF. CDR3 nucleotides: TGTGCCAGCAGTTACTCGCGCATTAGCTCCTACAATGAGCAGTTCTTC.

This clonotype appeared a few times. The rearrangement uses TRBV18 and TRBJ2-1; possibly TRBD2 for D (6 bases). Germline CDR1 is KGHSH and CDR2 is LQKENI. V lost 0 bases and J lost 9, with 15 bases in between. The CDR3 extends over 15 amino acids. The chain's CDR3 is CASSPPGGERGEQFF. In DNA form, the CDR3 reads TGTGCCAGCTCACCACCGGGCGGGGAAAGGGGTGAGCAGTTCTTC.

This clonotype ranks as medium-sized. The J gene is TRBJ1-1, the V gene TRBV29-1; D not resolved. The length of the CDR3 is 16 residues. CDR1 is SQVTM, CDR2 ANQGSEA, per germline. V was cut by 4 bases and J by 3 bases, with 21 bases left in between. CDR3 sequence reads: CSVALDRVPFHTEAFF. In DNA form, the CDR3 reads TGCAGCGTTGCTTTGGACCGGGTTCCTTTCCACACTGAAGCTTTCTTT.

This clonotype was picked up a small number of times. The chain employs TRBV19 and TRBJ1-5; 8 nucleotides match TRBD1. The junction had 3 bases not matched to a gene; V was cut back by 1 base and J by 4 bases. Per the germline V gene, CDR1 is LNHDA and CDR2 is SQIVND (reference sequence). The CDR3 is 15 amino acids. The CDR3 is CASSIGTGGNQPQHF. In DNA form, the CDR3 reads TGTGCCAGTAGTATAGGAACAGGGGGTAATCAGCCCCAGCATTTT.

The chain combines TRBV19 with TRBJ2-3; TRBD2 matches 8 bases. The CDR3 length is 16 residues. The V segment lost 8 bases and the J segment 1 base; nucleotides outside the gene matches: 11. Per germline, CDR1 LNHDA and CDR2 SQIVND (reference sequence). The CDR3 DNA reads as TGTGCCAGTCTCCAGCGGGGTAGCGGGGGCACAGATACGCAGTATTTT. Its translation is CASLQRGSGGTDTQYF.

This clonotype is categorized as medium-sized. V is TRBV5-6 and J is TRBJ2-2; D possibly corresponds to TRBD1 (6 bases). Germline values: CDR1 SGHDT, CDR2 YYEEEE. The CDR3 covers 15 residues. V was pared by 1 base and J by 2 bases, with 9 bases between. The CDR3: CASSLRGTNTGELFF. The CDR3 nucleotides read TGTGCCAGCAGCTTGAGGGGGACCAACACCGGGGAGCTGTTTTTT. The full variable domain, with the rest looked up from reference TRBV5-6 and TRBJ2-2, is DAGVTQSPTHLIKTRGQQVTLRCSPKSGHDTVSWYQQALGQGPQFIFQYYEEEERQRGNFPDRFSGHQFPNYSSELNVNALLLGDSALYLCASSLRGTNTGELFFGEGSRLTVL.

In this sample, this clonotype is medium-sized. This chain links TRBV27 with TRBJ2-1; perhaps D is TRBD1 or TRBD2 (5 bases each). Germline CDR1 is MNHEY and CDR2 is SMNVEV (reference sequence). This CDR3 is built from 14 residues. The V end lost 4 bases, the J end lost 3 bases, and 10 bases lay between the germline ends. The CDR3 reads CASSSGTGYNEQFF. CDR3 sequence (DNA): TGTGCCAGCAGTTCAGGGACGGGCTACAATGAGCAGTTCTTC.

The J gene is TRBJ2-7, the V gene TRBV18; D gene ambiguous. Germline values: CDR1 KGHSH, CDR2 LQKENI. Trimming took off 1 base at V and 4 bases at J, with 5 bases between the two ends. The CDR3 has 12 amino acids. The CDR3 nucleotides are TGTGCCAGCTCACCACTTGAGTACGAGCAGTACTTC. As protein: CASSPLEYEQYF. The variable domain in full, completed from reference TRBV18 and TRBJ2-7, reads NAGVMQNPRHLVRRRGQEARLRCSPMKGHSHVYWYRQLPEEGLKFMVYLQKENIIDESGMPKERFSAEFPKEGPSILRIQQVVRGDSAAYFCASSPLEYEQYFGPGTRLTVT.

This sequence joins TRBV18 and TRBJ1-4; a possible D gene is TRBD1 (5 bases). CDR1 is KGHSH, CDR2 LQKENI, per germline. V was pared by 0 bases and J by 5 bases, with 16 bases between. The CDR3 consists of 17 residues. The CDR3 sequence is CASSPPGGPALNEKLFF. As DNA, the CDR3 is TGTGCCAGCTCACCACCTGGGGGACCGGCCCTAAATGAAAAACTGTTTTTT.

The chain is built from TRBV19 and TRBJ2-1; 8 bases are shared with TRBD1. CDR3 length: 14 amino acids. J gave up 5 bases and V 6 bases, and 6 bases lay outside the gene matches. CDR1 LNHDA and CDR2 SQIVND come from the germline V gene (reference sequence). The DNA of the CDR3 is TGTGCCAGTAGCGTGACAGGGGCTAACAATGAGCAGTTCTTC. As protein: CASSVTGANNEQFF.

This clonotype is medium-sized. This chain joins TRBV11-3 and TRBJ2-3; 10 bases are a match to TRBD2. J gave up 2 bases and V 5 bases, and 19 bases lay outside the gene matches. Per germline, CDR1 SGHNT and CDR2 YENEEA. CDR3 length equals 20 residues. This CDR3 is CASSPPGGWAGTSATDTQYF. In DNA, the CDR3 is TGTGCCAGCAGCCCCCCAGGAGGATGGGCCGGGACTAGCGCCACAGATACGCAGTATTTT. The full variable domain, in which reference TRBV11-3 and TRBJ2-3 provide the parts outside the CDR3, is EAGVVQSPRYKIIEKKQPVAFWCNPISGHNTLYWYLQNLGQGPELLIRYENEEAVDDSQLPKDRFSAERLKGVDSTLKIQPAELGDSAVYLCASSPPGGWAGTSATDTQYFGPGTRLTVL.

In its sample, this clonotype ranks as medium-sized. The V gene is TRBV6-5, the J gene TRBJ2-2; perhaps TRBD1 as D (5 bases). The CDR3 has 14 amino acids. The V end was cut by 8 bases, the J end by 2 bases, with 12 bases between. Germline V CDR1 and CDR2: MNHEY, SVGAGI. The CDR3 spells CASGLDRNTGELFF. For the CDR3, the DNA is TGTGCCAGCGGATTAGACAGAAACACCGGGGAGCTGTTTTTT.

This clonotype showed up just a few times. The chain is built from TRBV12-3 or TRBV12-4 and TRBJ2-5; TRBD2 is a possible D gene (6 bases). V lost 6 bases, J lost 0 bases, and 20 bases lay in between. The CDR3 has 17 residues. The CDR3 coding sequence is TGTGCCAGCAGCCCAAGCAGCGGGCGGGGTTACCAAGAGACCCAGTACTTC. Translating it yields CASSPSSGRGYQETQYF.

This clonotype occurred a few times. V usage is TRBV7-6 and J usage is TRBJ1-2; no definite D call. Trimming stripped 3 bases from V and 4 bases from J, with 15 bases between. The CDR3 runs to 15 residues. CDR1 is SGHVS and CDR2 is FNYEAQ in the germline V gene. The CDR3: CASSLNPFGVYGYTF. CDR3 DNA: TGTGCCAGCAGCTTGAATCCTTTCGGAGTCTATGGCTACACCTTC. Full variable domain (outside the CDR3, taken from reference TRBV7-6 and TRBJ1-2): GAGVSQSPRYKVTKRGQDVALRCDPISGHVSLYWYRQALGQGPEFLTYFNYEAQQDKSGLPNDRFSAERPEGSISTLTIQRTEQRDSAMYRCASSLNPFGVYGYTFGSGTRLTVV.

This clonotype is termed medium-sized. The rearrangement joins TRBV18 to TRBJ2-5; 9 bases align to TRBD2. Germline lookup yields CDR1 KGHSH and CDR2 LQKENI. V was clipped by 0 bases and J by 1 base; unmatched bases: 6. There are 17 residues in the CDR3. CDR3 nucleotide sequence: TGTGCCAGCTCACCACCGGCGGCGGGAGGGATCCAAGAGACCCAGTACTTC. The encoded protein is CASSPPAAGGIQETQYF. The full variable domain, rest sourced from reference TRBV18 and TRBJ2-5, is NAGVMQNPRHLVRRRGQEARLRCSPMKGHSHVYWYRQLPEEGLKFMVYLQKENIIDESGMPKERFSAEFPKEGPSILRIQQVVRGDSAAYFCASSPPAAGGIQETQYFGPGTRLLVL.

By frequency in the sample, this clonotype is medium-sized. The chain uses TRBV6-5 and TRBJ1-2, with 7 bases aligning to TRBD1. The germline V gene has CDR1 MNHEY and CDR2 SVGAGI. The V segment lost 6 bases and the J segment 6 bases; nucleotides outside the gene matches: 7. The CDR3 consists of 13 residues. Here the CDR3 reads CASSRQGRNGYTF. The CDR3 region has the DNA TGTGCCAGCAGCAGACAGGGACGGAATGGCTACACCTTC.

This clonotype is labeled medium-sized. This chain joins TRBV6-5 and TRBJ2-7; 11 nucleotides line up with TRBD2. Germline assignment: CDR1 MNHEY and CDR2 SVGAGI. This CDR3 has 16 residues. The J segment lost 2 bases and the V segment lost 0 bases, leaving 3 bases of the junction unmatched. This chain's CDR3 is CASSYSGTSGPYEQYF. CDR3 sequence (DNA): TGTGCCAGCAGTTACTCGGGGACTAGCGGTCCCTACGAGCAGTACTTC.

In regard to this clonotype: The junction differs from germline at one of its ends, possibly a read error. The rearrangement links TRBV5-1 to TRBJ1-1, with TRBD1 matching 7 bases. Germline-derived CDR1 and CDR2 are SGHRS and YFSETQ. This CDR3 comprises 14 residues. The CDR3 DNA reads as TGCGCCAGCAGCCCGACAGGGTGGGTCACTGTAGCTTTCTTT. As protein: CASSPTGWVTVAFF.

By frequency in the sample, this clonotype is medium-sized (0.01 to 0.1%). In nucleotides, the CDR3 is TGTGCCAGTAGTATGGGGGATACTAATTCACCCCTCCACTTT. Its protein is CASSMGDTNSPLHF. The V and J genes are TRBV19 and TRBJ1-6, with TRBD1 as a possible D gene (5 bases). The V gene lost 3 bases and the J gene lost 6 bases, with 9 bases spanning the gap. Germline-derived CDR1 and CDR2 are LNHDA and SQIVND (reference sequence). The CDR3 extends over 14 amino acids.

CDR3 loop: CASSSGLAGGTSTDTQYF. CDR3 nucleotide sequence: TGTGCCAGCAGCTCCGGACTAGCGGGGGGCACTAGCACAGATACGCAGTATTTT. The chain joins TRBV14 to TRBJ2-3; 14 bases map to TRBD2. The CDR3 consists of 18 residues. Germline V gene data show CDR1 as SGHDN and CDR2 as FVKESK. With V trimmed by 5 bases and J by 0 bases, 7 bases remained unmatched.

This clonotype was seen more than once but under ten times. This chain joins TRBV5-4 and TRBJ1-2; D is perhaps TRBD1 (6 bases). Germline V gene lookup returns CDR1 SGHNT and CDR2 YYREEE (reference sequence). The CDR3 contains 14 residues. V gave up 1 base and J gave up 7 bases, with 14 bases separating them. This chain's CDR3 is CASSLMEQGRGYTF. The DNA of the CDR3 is TGTGCCAGCAGCTTGATGGAACAGGGACGTGGCTACACCTTC.

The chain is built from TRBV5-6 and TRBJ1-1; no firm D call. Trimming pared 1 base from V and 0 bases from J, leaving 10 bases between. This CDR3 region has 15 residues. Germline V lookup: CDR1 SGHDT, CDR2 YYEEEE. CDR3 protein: CASSLLPLLNTEAFF. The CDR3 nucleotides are TGTGCCAGCAGCTTGTTGCCTCTATTGAACACTGAAGCTTTCTTT.

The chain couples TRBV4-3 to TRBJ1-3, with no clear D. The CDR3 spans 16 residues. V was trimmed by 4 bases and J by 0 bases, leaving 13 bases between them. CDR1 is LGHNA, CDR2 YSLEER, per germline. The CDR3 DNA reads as TGCGCCAGCAGCCTAGACCGAGTTGGCTCTGGAAACACCATATATTTT. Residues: CASSLDRVGSGNTIYF.

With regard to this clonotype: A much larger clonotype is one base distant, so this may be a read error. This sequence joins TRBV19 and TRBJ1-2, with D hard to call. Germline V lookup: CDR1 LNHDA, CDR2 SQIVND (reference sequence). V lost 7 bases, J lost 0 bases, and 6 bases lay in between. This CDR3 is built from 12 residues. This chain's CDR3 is CASISANYGYTF. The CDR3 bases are TGTGCCAGTATCTCAGCTAACTATGGCTACACCTTC.

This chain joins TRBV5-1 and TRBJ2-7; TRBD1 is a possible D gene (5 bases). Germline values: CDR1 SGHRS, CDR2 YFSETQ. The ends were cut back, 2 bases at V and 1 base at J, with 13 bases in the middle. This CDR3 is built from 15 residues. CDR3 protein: CASSLSTGISYEQYF. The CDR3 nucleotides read TGCGCCAGCAGCTTATCAACAGGTATTTCCTACGAGCAGTACTTC.

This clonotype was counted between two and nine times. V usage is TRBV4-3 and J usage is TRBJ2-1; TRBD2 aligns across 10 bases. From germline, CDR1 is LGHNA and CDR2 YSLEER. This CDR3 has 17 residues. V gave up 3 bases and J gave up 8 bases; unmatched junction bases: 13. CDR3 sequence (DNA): TGCGCCAGCAGCCAGGGACTAACCAGCGGGGGGGGGCATGAGCAGTTCTTC. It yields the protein CASSQGLTSGGGHEQFF.

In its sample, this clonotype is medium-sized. The CDR3 loop reads CASSLRLASTDTQYF. CDR3 nucleotide sequence: TGTGCCAGCAGCTTAAGGCTAGCGTCCACAGATACGCAGTATTTT. The J gene is TRBJ2-3, the V gene TRBV11-3; D possibly corresponds to TRBD2 (6 bases). The CDR3 consists of 15 residues. Germline CDR1 and CDR2: SGHNT and YENEEA. Trimming took off 2 bases at V and 2 bases at J, with 11 bases between the two ends.

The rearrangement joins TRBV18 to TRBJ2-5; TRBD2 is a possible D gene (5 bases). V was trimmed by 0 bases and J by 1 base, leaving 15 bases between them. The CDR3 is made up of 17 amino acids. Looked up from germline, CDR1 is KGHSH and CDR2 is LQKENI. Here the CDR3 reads CASSPPVNGGVQETQYF. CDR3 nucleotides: TGTGCCAGCTCACCACCGGTCAATGGAGGTGTCCAAGAGACCCAGTACTTC.